A selection of T cell receptor beta chains follows, all from one sample in a study of cytomegalovirus exposure and HLA in healthy donors. Libraries were prepared by immunoSEQ multiplex PCR; TCRdb keeps only in-frame clonotypes and omits some of them. Of roughly 200,000 clones detected, 87% appear once; the ten largest clones hold roughly 1.3%. Sequencing was done on a sample of PBMCs. The receptors were gathered from a man aged 25 to 45 in good health and CMV-seronegative. Each CDR3 is given with its conserved first and last residue. Each record gives: D gene, V gene, J gene, CDR3 protein. A D gene is named only where the DNA matches it firmly.

D gene: .; V gene: TRBV30; J gene: TRBJ1-1; CDR3 protein: CAWSGGKGQGTEAFF
D gene: .; V gene: TRBV29-1; J gene: TRBJ1-1; CDR3 protein: CSVVEVATEAFF
D gene: TRBD2; V gene: TRBV27; J gene: TRBJ2-7; CDR3 protein: CASSLPGGSYEQYF
D gene: .; V gene: TRBV6-5; J gene: TRBJ2-5; CDR3 protein: CASGAGFRQETQYF
D gene: TRBD1; V gene: TRBV6-1; J gene: TRBJ2-3; CDR3 protein: CASSEGTGVDTQYF
D gene: .; V gene: TRBV4-1; J gene: TRBJ1-4; CDR3 protein: CASSRARAAGDEKLFF
D gene: .; V gene: TRBV4-1; J gene: TRBJ1-2; CDR3 protein: CASSFGEDYGYTF
D gene: TRBD2; V gene: TRBV2; J gene: TRBJ2-1; CDR3 protein: CAGGRFNNEQFF
D gene: .; V gene: TRBV25-1; J gene: TRBJ1-4; CDR3 protein: CASSEAGAATNEKLFF
D gene: TRBD1; V gene: TRBV2; J gene: TRBJ1-5; CDR3 protein: CASSGDREPNQPQHF
D gene: .; V gene: TRBV5-4; J gene: TRBJ2-7; CDR3 protein: CASSLPGGGAQYEQYF
D gene: .; V gene: TRBV7-9; J gene: TRBJ2-5; CDR3 protein: CASSQGSQYSETQYF
D gene: .; V gene: TRBV7-2; J gene: TRBJ1-4; CDR3 protein: CASSLGGLTNEKLFF
D gene: TRBD2; V gene: TRBV7-9; J gene: TRBJ2-7; CDR3 protein: CASSLLAGATNEQYF
D gene: TRBD2; V gene: TRBV10-1; J gene: TRBJ2-1; CDR3 protein: CASSESRTSGGYNEQFF
D gene: .; V gene: TRBV28; J gene: TRBJ2-5; CDR3 protein: CASSSLETQYF
D gene: TRBD1; V gene: TRBV4-3; J gene: TRBJ1-5; CDR3 protein: CASSQGQVDQPQHF
D gene: .; V gene: TRBV9; J gene: TRBJ1-4; CDR3 protein: CASLDLFF
D gene: TRBD1; V gene: TRBV6-6; J gene: TRBJ1-5; CDR3 protein: CASSHWDRGEVQPQHF
D gene: TRBD1; V gene: TRBV7-8; J gene: TRBJ1-4; CDR3 protein: CASSDRAGEKLFF
D gene: .; V gene: TRBV6-5; J gene: TRBJ1-3; CDR3 protein: CASSGDRFSGNTIYF
D gene: .; V gene: TRBV6-1; J gene: TRBJ2-7; CDR3 protein: CASRPPRNEQYF
D gene: .; V gene: TRBV13; J gene: TRBJ2-1; CDR3 protein: CASSLDEFEQFF
D gene: TRBD2; V gene: TRBV28; J gene: TRBJ2-2; CDR3 protein: CASSTQREVLGELFF
D gene: .; V gene: TRBV2; J gene: TRBJ1-6; CDR3 protein: CASSEVSGRDTTHSPLHF
D gene: TRBD1; V gene: TRBV6-5; J gene: TRBJ1-2; CDR3 protein: CASSAGGYGYTF
D gene: TRBD2; V gene: TRBV5-1; J gene: TRBJ2-7; CDR3 protein: CASSPWTSGSSYEQYF
D gene: .; V gene: TRBV7-8; J gene: TRBJ2-3; CDR3 protein: CASSRSRDSYYTDTQYF
D gene: TRBD2; V gene: TRBV7-2; J gene: TRBJ2-1; CDR3 protein: CASSLPTSGMYNEQFF
D gene: TRBD2; V gene: TRBV5-1; J gene: TRBJ2-2; CDR3 protein: CASSFSGENTGELFF
D gene: TRBD1; V gene: TRBV7-9; J gene: TRBJ2-7; CDR3 protein: CASSRTGPPYEQYF
D gene: TRBD2; V gene: TRBV11-2; J gene: TRBJ2-1; CDR3 protein: CASSLSLPGLAGLRDEQFF
D gene: .; V gene: TRBV28; J gene: TRBJ2-5; CDR3 protein: CASSGEVPMTQYF
D gene: TRBD2; V gene: TRBV4-2; J gene: TRBJ2-7; CDR3 protein: CASSQDTGGADEQYF
D gene: .; V gene: TRBV6-4; J gene: TRBJ1-5; CDR3 protein: CASSRNRARSNQPQHF
D gene: .; V gene: TRBV19; J gene: TRBJ2-6; CDR3 protein: CASSTAGKRSGANVLTF
D gene: TRBD1; V gene: TRBV7-9; J gene: TRBJ2-3; CDR3 protein: CAIDRGPPDTQYF
D gene: .; V gene: TRBV4-2; J gene: TRBJ2-1; CDR3 protein: CASSQVGQGSNEQFF
D gene: .; V gene: TRBV7-9; J gene: TRBJ1-3; CDR3 protein: CASSLVVRGYGNTIYF
D gene: .; V gene: TRBV10-1; J gene: TRBJ2-5; CDR3 protein: CASTDQAETQYF
D gene: .; V gene: TRBV7-6; J gene: TRBJ1-4; CDR3 protein: CASSLGEDVAEKLFF
D gene: .; V gene: TRBV11-2; J gene: TRBJ1-4; CDR3 protein: CASSFSTGSEKLFF
D gene: .; V gene: TRBV19; J gene: TRBJ2-2; CDR3 protein: CASSIDRSRTGELFF
D gene: .; V gene: TRBV5-1; J gene: TRBJ2-1; CDR3 protein: CASSSQGYEQFF
D gene: .; V gene: TRBV2; J gene: TRBJ1-2; CDR3 protein: CASRAFAVGYTF
D gene: .; V gene: TRBV13; J gene: TRBJ2-2; CDR3 protein: CASISAPNTGELFF
D gene: TRBD1; V gene: TRBV6-5; J gene: TRBJ2-7; CDR3 protein: CASSNVQGANYEQYF
D gene: TRBD1; V gene: TRBV28; J gene: TRBJ2-6; CDR3 protein: CASRTPGQGTSGANVLTF
D gene: .; V gene: TRBV7-9; J gene: TRBJ1-4; CDR3 protein: CASSGLWGVVF
D gene: .; V gene: TRBV19; J gene: TRBJ2-5; CDR3 protein: CASSIFGGETQYF
D gene: TRBD2; V gene: TRBV19; J gene: TRBJ2-7; CDR3 protein: CASSIAASGAYEQYF
D gene: TRBD2; V gene: TRBV19; J gene: TRBJ2-1; CDR3 protein: CASSTLAGPYNEQFF
D gene: .; V gene: TRBV14; J gene: TRBJ2-7; CDR3 protein: CASSQPGVVWPYEQYF
D gene: .; V gene: TRBV27; J gene: TRBJ2-7; CDR3 protein: CASREQFLLLAGTMQYF
D gene: .; V gene: TRBV5-4; J gene: TRBJ2-3; CDR3 protein: CASSLGIRGLDTQYF
D gene: .; V gene: TRBV6-5; J gene: TRBJ1-5; CDR3 protein: CASSLDRGQPQHF
D gene: .; V gene: TRBV7-9; J gene: TRBJ1-2; CDR3 protein: CSSSLVQNGYTF
D gene: .; V gene: TRBV25-1; J gene: TRBJ2-1; CDR3 protein: CASSPWEGDGADNEQFF
D gene: .; V gene: TRBV9; J gene: TRBJ2-7; CDR3 protein: CASSVGAQGGSHEQYF
D gene: .; V gene: TRBV27; J gene: TRBJ1-2; CDR3 protein: CASSLARGATNYGYTF